A single sample is the source of the 9 T cell receptor beta chains below, sequenced in a study of control samples from healthy donors and cancer patients. TCRdb's copy holds only in-frame clones and misses some; the assay was immunoSEQ multiplex PCR. The sample lists approximately 190,000 clones; about 89% were seen once. Sequencing was performed on blood. Every receptor here comes from a man younger than 45 in good health.

The V gene is TRBV6-2 or TRBV6-3, the J gene TRBJ2-7; a possible D gene is TRBD1 (6 bases). CDR3 length: 14 residues. Trimming took off 4 bases at V and 2 bases at J, with 12 bases between the two ends. Germline V gene sequence: CDR1 MNHEY, CDR2 SVGEGT. The CDR3 is CASSFRDTPYEQYF. The CDR3 DNA reads TGTGCCAGCAGTTTCCGGGACACCCCCTACGAGCAGTACTTC.

This rearrangement joins TRBV7-9 to TRBJ1-1, with no clear D. The germline V and J ends were trimmed by 4 bases and 7 bases, with 13 bases remaining between them. The CDR3 has 13 residues. CDR1 is SEHNR, CDR2 FQNEAQ, per germline (reference sequence). The CDR3 loop is CASSWSVAFEAFF. The DNA for the CDR3 is TGTGCCAGCAGCTGGAGCGTGGCTTTTGAAGCTTTCTTT. Drawing the rest from reference TRBV7-9 and TRBJ1-1, the complete variable domain is DTGVSQNPRHKITKRGQNVTFRCDPISEHNRLYWYRQTLGQGPEFLTYFQNEAQLEKSRLLSDRFSAERPKGSFSTLEIQRTEQGDSAMYLCASSWSVAFEAFFGQGTRLTVV.

This clone has just one count. This sequence joins TRBV27 and TRBJ2-1; TRBD2 agrees at 10 bases. This CDR3 is 17 amino acids long. Trimming cost V 3 bases and J 4 bases; bases outside gene matches: 9. Germline CDR1 MNHEY, CDR2 SMNVEV (reference sequence). The CDR3 DNA sequence: TGTGCCAGCAGTTTGGTGGGGACTAGCGCGATTTACAATGAGCAGTTCTTC. It specifies CASSLVGTSAIYNEQFF.

The gene calls are TRBV21-1 and TRBJ1-3. TRBV21-1 constitutes a pseudogene. CDR3 length: 16 residues. CDR3: CASSTRKWEARNTIYF. The CDR3 region has the DNA TGTGCCAGCAGCACTAGGAAATGGGAGGCGAGAAACACCATATATTTT.

This clone appeared a single time. The rearrangement uses TRBV14 and TRBJ2-3, with D possibly TRBD2 on 6 matching bases. Trimming left V 1 base short and J 2 bases short, with 16 bases between. The CDR3 sequence is 17 residues long. CDR1 and CDR2 (germline): SGHDN, FVKESK. The CDR3 DNA reads as TGTGCCAGCAGCCAAGCCCCAAGGTCTAGCGTCACAGATACGCAGTATTTT. Its protein is CASSQAPRSSVTDTQYF.

The CDR3 loop reads CASSSGLAGGSSYNEQFF. CDR3 sequence (DNA): TGTGCCAGCAGCTCTGGACTAGCGGGGGGGAGCTCCTACAATGAGCAGTTCTTC. The V gene is TRBV5-5, the J gene TRBJ2-1; 15 nucleotides line up with TRBD2. Germline V gene sequence: CDR1 SGHKS, CDR2 YYEKEE (reference sequence). The CDR3 covers 18 residues. Trimming at V came to 3 bases and at J to 0 bases, leaving 4 bases not matched to a gene.

V gene TRBV7-8 combines with J gene TRBJ1-5; D ambiguous. The CDR3 covers 14 residues. The germline V gene has CDR1 SGHVS and CDR2 FQNEAQ. Trimming took off 2 bases at V and 0 bases at J, with 5 bases between the two ends. DNA for the CDR3: TGTGCCAGCAGCTTATCCGATAGCAATCAGCCCCAGCATTTT. It translates to CASSLSDSNQPQHF.

The V and J genes are TRBV7-8 and TRBJ1-1; no definite D call. Trimming stripped 3 bases from V and 3 bases from J, with 14 bases between. The germline V gene has CDR1 SGHVS and CDR2 FQNEAQ. The CDR3 extends over 15 amino acids. The CDR3 sequence is CASSLFGLWDTEAFF. CDR3 DNA: TGTGCCAGCAGCTTGTTTGGCTTGTGGGACACTGAAGCTTTCTTT. Variable domain in full (rest from reference TRBV7-8 and TRBJ1-1): GAGVSQSPRYKVAKRGQDVALRCDPISGHVSLFWYQQALGQGPEFLTYFQNEAQLDKSGLPSDRFFAERPEGSVSTLKIQRTQQEDSAVYLCASSLFGLWDTEAFFGQGTRLTVV.

The chain employs TRBV29-1 and TRBJ1-1; tentatively, D is TRBD1 (5 bases). This CDR3 spans 14 amino acids. Trimming stripped 4 bases from V and 5 bases from J, with 17 bases between. Germline CDR1 SQVTM, CDR2 ANQGSEA. The CDR3 nucleotides read TGCAGCGTTGTTAGGGAGGGGATTCGGACTGAAGCTTTCTTT. Translation gives CSVVREGIRTEAFF.